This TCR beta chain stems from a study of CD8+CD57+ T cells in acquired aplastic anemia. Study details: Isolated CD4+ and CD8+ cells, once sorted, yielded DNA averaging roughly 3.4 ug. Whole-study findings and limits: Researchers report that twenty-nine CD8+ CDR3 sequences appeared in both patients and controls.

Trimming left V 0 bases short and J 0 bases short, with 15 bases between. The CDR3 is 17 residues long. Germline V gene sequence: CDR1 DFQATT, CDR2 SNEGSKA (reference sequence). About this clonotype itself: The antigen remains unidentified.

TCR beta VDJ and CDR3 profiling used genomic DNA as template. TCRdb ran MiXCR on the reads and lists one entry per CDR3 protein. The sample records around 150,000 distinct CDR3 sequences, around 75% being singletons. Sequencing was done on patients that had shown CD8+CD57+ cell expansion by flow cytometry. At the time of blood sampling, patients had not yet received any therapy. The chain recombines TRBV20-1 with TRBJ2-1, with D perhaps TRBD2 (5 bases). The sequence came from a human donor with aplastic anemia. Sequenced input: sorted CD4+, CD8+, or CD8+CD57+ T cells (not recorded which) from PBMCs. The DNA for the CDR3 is TGCAGTGCTAGAGATCCACGGGGTTTGAGCTCCTACAATGAGCAGTTCTTC. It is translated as CSARDPRGLSSYNEQFF.